This TCR beta chain is drawn from a study of CD8 T cells in Susac syndrome. Per germline, CDR1 DFQATT and CDR2 SNEGSKA (reference sequence). This CDR3 comprises 16 residues. Between the trimmed V and J ends, which lost 5 bases and 7 bases, there was a span of 27 bases. With random hexamers, roughly 0.45 to 1 ug RNA was reverse transcribed. With immunoSEQ multiplex PCR, TCR beta CDR3 was amplified across 54 Vbeta and 13 Jbeta. TCRdb re-derived calls from the immunoSEQ multiplex PCR reads in MiXCR, one entry per CDR3 protein. The sample lists 300,000 or so distinct CDR3 sequences, 92% occurring once. Isolation of CD8+ and CD4+ T cells was performed negatively, whereas enrichment of TEMRA cells was done by FACS.

This chain connects TRBV20-1 to TRBJ2-7; weak D call: TRBD1 (7 bases). The receptor was derived from a human donor with multiple sclerosis. Specimen: CD4+ T cells from PBMCs. The chain's CDR3 is CSADSFGGTERGEQYF. The DNA for the CDR3 is TGCAGTGCTGACTCCTTTGGGGGGACAGAAAGAGGAGAGCAGTACTTC.